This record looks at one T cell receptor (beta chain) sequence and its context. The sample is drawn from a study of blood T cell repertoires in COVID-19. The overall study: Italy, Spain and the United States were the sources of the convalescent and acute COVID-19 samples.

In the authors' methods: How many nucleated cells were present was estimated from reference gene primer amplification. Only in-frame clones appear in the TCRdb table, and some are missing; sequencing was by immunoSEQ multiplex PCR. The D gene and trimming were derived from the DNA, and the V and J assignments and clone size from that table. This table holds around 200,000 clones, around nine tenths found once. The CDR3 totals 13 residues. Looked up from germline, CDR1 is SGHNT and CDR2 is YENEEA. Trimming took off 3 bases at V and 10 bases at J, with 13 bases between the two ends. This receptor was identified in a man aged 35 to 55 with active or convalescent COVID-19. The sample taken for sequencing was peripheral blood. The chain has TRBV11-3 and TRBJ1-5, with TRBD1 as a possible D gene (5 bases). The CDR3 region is CASSFGPGGPQHF. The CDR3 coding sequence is TGTGCCAGCAGCTTCGGACCGGGGGGACCCCAGCATTTT. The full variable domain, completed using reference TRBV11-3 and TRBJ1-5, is EAGVVQSPRYKIIEKKQPVAFWCNPISGHNTLYWYLQNLGQGPELLIRYENEEAVDDSQLPKDRFSAERLKGVDSTLKIQPAELGDSAVYLCASSFGPGGPQHFGDGTRLSIL.